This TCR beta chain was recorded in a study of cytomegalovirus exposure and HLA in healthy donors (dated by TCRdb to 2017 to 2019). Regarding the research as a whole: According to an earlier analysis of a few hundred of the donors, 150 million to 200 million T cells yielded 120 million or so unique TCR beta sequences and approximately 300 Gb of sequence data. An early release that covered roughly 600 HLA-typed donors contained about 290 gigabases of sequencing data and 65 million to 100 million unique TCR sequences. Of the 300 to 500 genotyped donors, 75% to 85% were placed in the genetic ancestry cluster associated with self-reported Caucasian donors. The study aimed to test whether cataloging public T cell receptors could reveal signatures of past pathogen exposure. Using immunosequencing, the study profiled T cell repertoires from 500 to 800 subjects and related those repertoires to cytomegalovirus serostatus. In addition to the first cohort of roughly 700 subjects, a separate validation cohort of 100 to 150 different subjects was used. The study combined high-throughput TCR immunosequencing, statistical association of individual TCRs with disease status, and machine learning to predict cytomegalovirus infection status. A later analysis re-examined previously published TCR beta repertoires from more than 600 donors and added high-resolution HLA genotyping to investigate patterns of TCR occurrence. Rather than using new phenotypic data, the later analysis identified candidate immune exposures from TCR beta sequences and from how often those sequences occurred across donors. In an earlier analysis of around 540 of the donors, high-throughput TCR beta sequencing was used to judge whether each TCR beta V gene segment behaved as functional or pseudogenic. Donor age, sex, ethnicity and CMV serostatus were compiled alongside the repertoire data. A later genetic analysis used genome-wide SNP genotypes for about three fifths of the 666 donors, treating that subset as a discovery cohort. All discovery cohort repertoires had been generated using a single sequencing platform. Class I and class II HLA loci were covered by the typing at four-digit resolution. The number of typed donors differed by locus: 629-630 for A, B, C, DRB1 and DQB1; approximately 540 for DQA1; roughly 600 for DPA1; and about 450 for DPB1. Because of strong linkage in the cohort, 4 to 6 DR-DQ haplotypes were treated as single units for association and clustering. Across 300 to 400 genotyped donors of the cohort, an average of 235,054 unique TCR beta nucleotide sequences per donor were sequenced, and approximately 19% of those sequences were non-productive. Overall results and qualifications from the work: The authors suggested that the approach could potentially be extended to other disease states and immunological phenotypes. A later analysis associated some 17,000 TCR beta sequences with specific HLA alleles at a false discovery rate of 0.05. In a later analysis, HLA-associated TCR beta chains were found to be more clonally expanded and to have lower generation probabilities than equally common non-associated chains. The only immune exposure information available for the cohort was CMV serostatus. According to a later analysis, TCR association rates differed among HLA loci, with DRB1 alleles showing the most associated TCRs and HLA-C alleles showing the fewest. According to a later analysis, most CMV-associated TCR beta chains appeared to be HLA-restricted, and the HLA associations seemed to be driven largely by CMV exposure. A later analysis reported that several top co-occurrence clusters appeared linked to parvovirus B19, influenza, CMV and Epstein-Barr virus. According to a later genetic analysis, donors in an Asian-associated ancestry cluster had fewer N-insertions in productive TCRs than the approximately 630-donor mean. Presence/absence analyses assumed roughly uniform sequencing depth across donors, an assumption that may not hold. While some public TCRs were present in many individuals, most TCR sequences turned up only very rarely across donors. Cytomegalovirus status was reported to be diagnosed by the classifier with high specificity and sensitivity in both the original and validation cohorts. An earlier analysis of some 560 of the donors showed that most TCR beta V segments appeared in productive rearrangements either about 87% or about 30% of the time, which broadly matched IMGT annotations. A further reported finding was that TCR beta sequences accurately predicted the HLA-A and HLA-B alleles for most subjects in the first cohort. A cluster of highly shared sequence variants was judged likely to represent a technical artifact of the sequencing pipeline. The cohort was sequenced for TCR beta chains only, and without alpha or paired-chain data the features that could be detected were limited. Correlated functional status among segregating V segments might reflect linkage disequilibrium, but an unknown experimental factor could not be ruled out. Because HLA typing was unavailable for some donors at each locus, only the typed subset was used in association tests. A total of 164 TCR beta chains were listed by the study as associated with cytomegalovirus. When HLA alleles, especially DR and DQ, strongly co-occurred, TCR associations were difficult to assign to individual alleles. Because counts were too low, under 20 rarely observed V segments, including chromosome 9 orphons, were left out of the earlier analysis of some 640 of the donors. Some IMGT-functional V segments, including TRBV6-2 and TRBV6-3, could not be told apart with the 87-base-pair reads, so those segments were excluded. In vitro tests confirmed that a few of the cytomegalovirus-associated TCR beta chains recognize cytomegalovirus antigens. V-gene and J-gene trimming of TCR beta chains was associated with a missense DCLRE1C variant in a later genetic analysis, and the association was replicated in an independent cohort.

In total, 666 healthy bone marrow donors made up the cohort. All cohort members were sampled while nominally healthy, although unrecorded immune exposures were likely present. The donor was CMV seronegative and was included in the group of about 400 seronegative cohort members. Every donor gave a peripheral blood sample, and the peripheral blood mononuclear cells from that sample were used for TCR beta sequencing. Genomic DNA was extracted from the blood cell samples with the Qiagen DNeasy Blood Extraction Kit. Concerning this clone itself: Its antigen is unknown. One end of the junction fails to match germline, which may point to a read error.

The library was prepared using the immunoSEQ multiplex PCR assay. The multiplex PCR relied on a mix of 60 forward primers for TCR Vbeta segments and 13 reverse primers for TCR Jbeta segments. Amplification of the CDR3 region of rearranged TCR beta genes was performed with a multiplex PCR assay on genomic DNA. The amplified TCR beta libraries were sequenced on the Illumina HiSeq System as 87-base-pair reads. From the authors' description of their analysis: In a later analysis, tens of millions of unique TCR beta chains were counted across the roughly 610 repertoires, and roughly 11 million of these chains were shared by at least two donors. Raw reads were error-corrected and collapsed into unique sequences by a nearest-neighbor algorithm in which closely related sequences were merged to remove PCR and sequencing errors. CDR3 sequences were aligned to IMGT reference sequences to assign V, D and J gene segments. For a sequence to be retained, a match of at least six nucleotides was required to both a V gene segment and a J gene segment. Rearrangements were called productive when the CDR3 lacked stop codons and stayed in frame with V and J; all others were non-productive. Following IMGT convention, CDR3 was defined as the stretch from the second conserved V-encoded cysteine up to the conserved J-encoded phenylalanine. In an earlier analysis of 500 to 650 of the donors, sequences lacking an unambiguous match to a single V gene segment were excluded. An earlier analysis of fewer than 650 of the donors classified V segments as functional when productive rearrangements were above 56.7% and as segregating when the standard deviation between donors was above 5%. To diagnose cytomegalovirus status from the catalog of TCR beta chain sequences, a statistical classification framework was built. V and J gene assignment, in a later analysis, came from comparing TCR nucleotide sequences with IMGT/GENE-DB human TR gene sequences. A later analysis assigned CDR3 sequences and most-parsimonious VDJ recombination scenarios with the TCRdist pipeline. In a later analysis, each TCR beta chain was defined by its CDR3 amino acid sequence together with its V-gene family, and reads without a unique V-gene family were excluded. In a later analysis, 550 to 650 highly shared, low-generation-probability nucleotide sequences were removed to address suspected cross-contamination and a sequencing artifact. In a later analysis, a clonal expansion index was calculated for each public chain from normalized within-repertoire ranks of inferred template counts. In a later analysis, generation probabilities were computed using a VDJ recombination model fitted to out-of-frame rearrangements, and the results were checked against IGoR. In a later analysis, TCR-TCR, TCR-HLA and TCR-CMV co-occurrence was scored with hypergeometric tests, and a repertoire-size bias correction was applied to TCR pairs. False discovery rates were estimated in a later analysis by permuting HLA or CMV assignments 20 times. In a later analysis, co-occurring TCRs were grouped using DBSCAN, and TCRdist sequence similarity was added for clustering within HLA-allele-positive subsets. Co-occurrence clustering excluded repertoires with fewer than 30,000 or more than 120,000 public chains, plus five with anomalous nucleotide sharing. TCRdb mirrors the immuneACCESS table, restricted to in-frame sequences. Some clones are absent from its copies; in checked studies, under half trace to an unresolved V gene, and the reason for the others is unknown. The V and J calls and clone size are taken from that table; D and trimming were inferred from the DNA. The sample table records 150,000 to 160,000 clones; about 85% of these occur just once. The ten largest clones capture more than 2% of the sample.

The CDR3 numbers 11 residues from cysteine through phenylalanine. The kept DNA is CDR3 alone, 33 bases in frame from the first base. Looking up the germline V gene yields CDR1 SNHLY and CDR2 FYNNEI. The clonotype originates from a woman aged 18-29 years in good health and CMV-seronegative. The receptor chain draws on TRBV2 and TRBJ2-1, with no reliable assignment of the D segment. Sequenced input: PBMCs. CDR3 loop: CASRDEVVEIF. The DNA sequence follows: TGTGCCAGCAGGGATGAGGTCGTGGAGATCTTC.